This T cell receptor (beta chain) was identified during a study of blood T cell repertoires in COVID-19 (dated by TCRdb to between 2020 and 2021). As for the study more broadly: Samples from collaborators originated in the United States, Italy and Spain and spanned both the acute and convalescent phases of COVID-19. The prospective study material was composed of cDNA or gDNA derived from T cells, B-cell-depleted T cells, or PBMCs. The dataset comprised deeply sampled blood TCRbeta repertoires from subjects exposed to, actively infected with, or recovered from COVID-19. The repertoires were released in a freely available public database meant as a resource for research on the immune response to SARS-CoV-2. The samples were drawn from the first 160 participants of the ongoing ImmuneRACE study and from some 1,300 subjects provided by 6 global collaborators. The sample metadata nearly always contained a de-identified subject ID, COVID-19 status, age in years and sex. HLA class I and class II types, where available, came from metadata supplied by the sample provider rather than from assay-based typing.

What the research found in general, with its limitations: How much clinical and demographic metadata was included differed by source and by participant, and the metadata was provided uncurated.

In regard to this clone: What antigen it recognizes has not been identified. No per-base quality is available; no much larger clone lies one base away.

Each collaborating institution followed its own protocols to collect whole blood in K2EDTA tubes. For TCRbeta analysis, collaborator samples were shipped as frozen whole blood, as isolated PBMCs, or as DNA extracted from either sample type. TCRbeta CDR3 regions were amplified from genomic DNA using the immunoSEQ Assay, a bias-controlled multiplex PCR. The original pipeline was this. The number of nucleated cells in each sample was estimated from the amplification of reference gene primers within the assay. To quantify the absolute abundance of each unique TCRbeta CDR3 rearrangement, sequence reads were collapsed and filtered. For each sample, productive Simpson clonality was calculated by taking the square root of Simpson's diversity index across productive rearrangements. TCRdb stores this immuneACCESS table with in-frame sequences only. Part of the clones is absent; in the studies checked, under half of the shortfall reflects unresolved V genes, and no reason is known for the rest. The V and J calls and clone size were taken over from that table, and D and trimming were inferred from the DNA. This sample holds 140,000 to 150,000 clones; 80% were observed only once. The top ten constitute 10% to 15% of the sample.

V is pared back by 5 bases and J by 8 bases, with 9 bases lying between the germline termini. From its cysteine to its phenylalanine, the CDR3 spans 12 amino acids. Solely the CDR3 DNA is kept, with 36 bases framed from the first base. As encoded in the germline V gene, CDR1 is KGHSH while CDR2 is LQKENI. The sequence derives from a man between 60 and 75 years old with active or convalescent COVID-19. Sequencing was carried out using peripheral blood. Recombination linked TRBV18 to TRBJ1-4; the D gene is not confidently resolved. The CDR3 loop reads CASSTAGEKLFF. DNA sequence: TGTGCCAGCTCAACCGCGGGGGAAAAACTGTTTTTT.